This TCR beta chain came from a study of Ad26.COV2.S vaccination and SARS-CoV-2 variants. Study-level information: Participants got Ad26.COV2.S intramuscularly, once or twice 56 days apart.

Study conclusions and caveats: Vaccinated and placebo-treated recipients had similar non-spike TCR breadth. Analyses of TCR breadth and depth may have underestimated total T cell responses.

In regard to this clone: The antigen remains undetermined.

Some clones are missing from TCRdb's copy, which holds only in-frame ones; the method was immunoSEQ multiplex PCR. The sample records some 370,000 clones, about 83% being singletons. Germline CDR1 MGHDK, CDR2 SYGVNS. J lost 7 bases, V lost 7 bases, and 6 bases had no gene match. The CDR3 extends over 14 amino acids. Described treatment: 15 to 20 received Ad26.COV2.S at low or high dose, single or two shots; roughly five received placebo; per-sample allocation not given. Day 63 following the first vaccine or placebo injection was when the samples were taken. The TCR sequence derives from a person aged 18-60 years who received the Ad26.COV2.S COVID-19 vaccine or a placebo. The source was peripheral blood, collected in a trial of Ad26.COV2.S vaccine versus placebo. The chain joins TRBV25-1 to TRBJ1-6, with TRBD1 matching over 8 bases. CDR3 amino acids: CASNAGGLNSPLHF. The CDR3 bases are TGTGCCAGCAACGCAGGGGGCTTGAATTCACCCCTCCACTTT.